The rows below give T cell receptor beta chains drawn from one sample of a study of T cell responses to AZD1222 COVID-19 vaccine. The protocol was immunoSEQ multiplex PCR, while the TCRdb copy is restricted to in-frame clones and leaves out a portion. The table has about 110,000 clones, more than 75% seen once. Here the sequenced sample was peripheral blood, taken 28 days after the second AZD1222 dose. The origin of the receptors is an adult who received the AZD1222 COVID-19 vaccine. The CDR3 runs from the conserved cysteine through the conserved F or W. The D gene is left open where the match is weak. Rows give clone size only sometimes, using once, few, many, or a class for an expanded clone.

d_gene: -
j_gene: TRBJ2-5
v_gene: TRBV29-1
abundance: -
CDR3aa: CSVAPPPNYNYQETQYF
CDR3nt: TGCAGCGTTGCCCCGCCCCCCAACTACAATTACCAAGAGACCCAGTACTTC

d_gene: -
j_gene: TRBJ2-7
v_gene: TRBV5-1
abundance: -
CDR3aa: CASSLEAGRDEQYF
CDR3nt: TGCGCCAGCAGCTTGGAGGCAGGACGGGACGAGCAGTACTTC

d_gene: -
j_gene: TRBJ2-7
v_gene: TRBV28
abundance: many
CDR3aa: CASSPLVGRTSYEQYF
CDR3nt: TGTGCCAGCAGTCCCCTTGTGGGACGGACCTCCTACGAGCAGTACTTC

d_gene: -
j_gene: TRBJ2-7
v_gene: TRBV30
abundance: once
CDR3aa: CAWRAVRNEQYF
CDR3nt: TGTGCCTGGAGGGCCGTGCGAAACGAGCAGTACTTC

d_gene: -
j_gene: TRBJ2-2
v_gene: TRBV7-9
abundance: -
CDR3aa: CASSLGVGVVNTGELFF
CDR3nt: TGTGCCAGCAGCTTAGGGGTGGGGGTTGTGAACACCGGGGAGCTGTTTTTT

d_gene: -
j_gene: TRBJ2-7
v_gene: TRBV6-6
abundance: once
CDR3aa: CASLSRDSSYEQYF
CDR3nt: TGTGCCAGCCTTTCGCGGGATAGCTCCTACGAGCAGTACTTC

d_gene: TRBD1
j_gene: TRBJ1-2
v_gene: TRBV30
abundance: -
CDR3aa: CAFRQGGYYGYTF
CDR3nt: TGTGCCTTTAGACAGGGGGGTTACTATGGCTACACCTTC

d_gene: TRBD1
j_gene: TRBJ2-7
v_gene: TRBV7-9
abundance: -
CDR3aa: CASSGDRAYEQYF
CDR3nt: TGTGCCAGCAGCGGGGACAGAGCCTACGAGCAGTACTTC

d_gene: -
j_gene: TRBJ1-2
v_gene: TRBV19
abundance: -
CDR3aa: CAINPGDGYTF
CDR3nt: TGTGCCATCAACCCGGGGGACGGCTACACCTTC

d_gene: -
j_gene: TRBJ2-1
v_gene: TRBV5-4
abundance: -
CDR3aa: CASSRPGPLEQFF
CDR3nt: TGTGCCAGCAGCCGTCCGGGGCCGTTGGAGCAGTTCTTC

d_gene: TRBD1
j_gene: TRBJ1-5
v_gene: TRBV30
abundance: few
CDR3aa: CAWSRQGALNQPQHF
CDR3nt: TGTGCCTGGAGCAGACAGGGGGCTCTCAATCAGCCCCAGCATTTT

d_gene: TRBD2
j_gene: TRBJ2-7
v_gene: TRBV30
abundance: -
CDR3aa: CAWSEPTSGRYYEQYF
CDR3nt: TGTGCCTGGAGCGAACCGACTAGCGGGAGATACTACGAGCAGTACTTC

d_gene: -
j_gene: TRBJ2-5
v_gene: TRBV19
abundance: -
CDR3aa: CATSRALQETQYF
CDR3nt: TGTGCCACCTCGCGGGCCCTACAAGAGACCCAGTACTTC

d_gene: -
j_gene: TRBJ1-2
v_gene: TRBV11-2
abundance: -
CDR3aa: CASSSGPGLNYGYTF
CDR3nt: TGTGCCAGCAGCTCAGGCCCGGGTTTGAACTATGGCTACACCTTC

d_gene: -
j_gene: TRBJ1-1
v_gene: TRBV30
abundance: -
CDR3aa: CAFEGSMNTEAFF
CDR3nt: TGTGCCTTCGAGGGGTCCATGAACACTGAAGCTTTCTTT

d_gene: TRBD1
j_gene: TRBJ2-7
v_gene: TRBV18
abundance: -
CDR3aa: CASSPRQGHTYEQYF
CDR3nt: TGTGCCAGCTCACCGCGACAGGGGCATACCTACGAGCAGTACTTC

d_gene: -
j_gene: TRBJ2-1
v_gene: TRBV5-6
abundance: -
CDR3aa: CASSLVSNEQFF
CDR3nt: TGTGCCAGCAGCTTGGTTAGCAACGAGCAGTTCTTC

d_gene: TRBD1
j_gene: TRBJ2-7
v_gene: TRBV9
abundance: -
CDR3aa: CASSARDRGYYEQYF
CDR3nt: TGTGCCAGCAGCGCCCGGGACAGGGGTTACTACGAGCAGTACTTC

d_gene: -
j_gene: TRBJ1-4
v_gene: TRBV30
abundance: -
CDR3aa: CAWKGGNEKLFF
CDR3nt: TGTGCCTGGAAAGGTGGGAATGAAAAACTGTTTTTT

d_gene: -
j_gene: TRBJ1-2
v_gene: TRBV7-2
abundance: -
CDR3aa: CASSSYNRYGYTF
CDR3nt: TGTGCCAGCAGCTCTTATAACCGCTATGGCTACACCTTC

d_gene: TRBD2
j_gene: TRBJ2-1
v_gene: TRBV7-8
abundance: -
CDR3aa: CASSLAGLAGGSWYNEQFF
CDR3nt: TGTGCCAGCAGCTTAGCGGGACTAGCGGGAGGTAGCTGGTACAATGAGCAGTTCTTC

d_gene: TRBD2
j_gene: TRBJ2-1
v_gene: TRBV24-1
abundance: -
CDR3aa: CATSDPTSGSVYEQFF
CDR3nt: TGTGCCACCAGTGACCCTACTAGCGGGAGCGTATATGAGCAGTTCTTC

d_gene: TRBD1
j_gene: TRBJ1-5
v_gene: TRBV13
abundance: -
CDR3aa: CASSLGQGGNQPQHF
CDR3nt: TGTGCCAGCAGCTTGGGGCAGGGGGGCAATCAGCCCCAGCATTTT

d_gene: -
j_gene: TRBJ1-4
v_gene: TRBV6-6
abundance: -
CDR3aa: CASSYLPTAIGEKLFF
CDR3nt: TGTGCCAGCAGTTACTTACCGACCGCCATAGGGGAAAAACTGTTTTTT

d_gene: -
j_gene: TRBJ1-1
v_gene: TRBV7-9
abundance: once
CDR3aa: CASSLGQLEAFF
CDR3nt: TGTGCCAGCAGCTTAGGACAGCTCGAAGCTTTCTTT

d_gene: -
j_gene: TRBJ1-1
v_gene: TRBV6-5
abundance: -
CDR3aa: CASSLLQGNTEAFF
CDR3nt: TGTGCCAGCAGCCTGTTACAGGGGAACACTGAAGCTTTCTTT

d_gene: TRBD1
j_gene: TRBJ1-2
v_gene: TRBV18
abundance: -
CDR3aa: CASSPRQGGYGYTF
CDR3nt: TGTGCCAGCTCACCAAGACAGGGTGGCTATGGCTACACCTTC

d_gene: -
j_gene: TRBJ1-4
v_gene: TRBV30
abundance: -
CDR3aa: CAWSRGGEKLFF
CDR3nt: TGTGCCTGGTCCAGGGGAGGGGAAAAACTGTTTTTT

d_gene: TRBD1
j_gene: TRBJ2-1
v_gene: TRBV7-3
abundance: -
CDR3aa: CASRPTGGNEQFF
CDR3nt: TGTGCCAGCAGACCCACAGGGGGCAATGAGCAGTTCTTC

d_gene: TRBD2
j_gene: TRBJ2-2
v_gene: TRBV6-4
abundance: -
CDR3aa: CASSQAGGNTGELFF
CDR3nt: TGTGCCAGCAGTCAAGCGGGAGGGAACACCGGGGAGCTGTTTTTT

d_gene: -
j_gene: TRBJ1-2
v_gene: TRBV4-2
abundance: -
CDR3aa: CASSQEGRQGGGYTF
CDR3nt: TGTGCCAGCAGCCAAGAGGGTCGGCAAGGTGGGGGCTACACCTTC

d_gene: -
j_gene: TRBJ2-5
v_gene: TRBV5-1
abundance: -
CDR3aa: CASSSQETQYF
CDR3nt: TGCGCCAGCAGCTCCCAAGAGACCCAGTACTTC

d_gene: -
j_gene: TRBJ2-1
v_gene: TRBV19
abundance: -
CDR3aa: CASSRLFGQRHNEQFF
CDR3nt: TGTGCCAGTAGCAGACTCTTTGGACAGAGGCACAATGAGCAGTTCTTC

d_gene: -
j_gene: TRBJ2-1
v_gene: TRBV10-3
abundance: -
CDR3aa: CAISGQDPYNEQFF
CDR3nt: TGTGCCATCAGTGGTCAGGACCCTTACAATGAGCAGTTCTTC